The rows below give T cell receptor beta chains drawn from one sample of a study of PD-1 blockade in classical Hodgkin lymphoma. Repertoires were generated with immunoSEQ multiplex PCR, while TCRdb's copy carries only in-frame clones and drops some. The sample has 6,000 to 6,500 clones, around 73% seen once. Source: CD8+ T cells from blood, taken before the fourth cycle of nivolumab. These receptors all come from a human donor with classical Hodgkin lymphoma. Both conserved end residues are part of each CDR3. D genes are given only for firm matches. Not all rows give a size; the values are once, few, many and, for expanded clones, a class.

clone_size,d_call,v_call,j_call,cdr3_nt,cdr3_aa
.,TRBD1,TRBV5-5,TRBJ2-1,TGTGCCAGCAGCTTGTCCAGGGGGATCCATGAGCAGTTCTTC,CASSLSRGIHEQFF
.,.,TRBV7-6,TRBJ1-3,TGTGCCAGCAGCTTAGGGCTTTTAAACACCATATATTTT,CASSLGLLNTIYF
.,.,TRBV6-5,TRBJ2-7,TGTGCCAGCAGTAAGGGCCCGGACCGCTACGAGCAGTACTTC,CASSKGPDRYEQYF
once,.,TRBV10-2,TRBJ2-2,TGCGCCAGTATTCCGGGACACCTCCTGGGCGGGGAGCTGTTTTTT,CASIPGHLLGGELFF
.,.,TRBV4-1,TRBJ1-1,TGCGCCAGCCTACCTACTTACAGGGCCATGAACACTGAAGCTTTCTTT,CASLPTYRAMNTEAFF
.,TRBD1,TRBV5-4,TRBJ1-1,TGTGCCAGCAGCTTATCGCCCGGTCTGGGGACAGTCATGAACACTGAAGCTTTCTTT,CASSLSPGLGTVMNTEAFF
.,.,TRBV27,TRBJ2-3,TGTGCCAGCAGCCGGGGGACAGCTAGCACAGATACGCAGTATTTT,CASSRGTASTDTQYF
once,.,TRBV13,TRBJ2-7,TGTGCCAGCAGCTTAGGTGTCCGAGAGCAGTACTTC,CASSLGVREQYF
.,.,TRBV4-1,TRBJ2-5,TGCGCCAGCAGCCAAGATCGTACGGAGACCCAGTACTTC,CASSQDRTETQYF
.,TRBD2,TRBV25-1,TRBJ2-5,TGTGCCAGCACCCAGCCGGGGGGGGAGACCCAGTACTTC,CASTQPGGETQYF
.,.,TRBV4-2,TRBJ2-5,TGTGCCAGCAGCCAAGATAGAACGGAGACCCAGTACTTC,CASSQDRTETQYF
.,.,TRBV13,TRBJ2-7,TGTGCCAGCAGCTTGGACAGCTACGAGCAGTACTTC,CASSLDSYEQYF
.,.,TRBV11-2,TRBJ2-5,TGTGCCAGCAGCCCATCAGGGGAAGCACGGGAGACCCAGTACTTC,CASSPSGEARETQYF
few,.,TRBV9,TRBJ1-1,TGTGCCAGCAGCGCGGGGCATCCCGGGGCTGAAGCTTTCTTT,CASSAGHPGAEAFF
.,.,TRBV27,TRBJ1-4,TGTGCCAGCAGTTTATCGATGGAGGGGAGGAATGAAAAACTGTTTTTT,CASSLSMEGRNEKLFF
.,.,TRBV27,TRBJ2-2,TGTGCCAGCAGTTTCAGCCGCGCGGGCGGGGAGCTGTTTTTT,CASSFSRAGGELFF
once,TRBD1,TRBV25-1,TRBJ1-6,TGTGCCAGCAGCCCCACAGGGGGTCATAATTCACCCCTCCACTTT,CASSPTGGHNSPLHF
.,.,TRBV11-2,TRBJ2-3,TGTGCCAGCAGCTTAGGAACAGATACGCAGTATTTT,CASSLGTDTQYF
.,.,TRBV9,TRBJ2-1,TGTGCCAGCAGCGTAGGCGGGACCTACAATGAGCAGTTCTTC,CASSVGGTYNEQFF
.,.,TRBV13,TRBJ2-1,TGTGCCAGCAGCTTGTTGGGACCGAGACAGCGGCAGAATGAGCAGTTCTTC,CASSLLGPRQRQNEQFF
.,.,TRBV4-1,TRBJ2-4,TGCGCCAGCAGCCATAGATATCGGGGAGCCAAAAACATTCAGTACTTC,CASSHRYRGAKNIQYF
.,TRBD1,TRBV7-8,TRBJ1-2,TGTGCCAGCAGCCAGGGGACAGCAAATAACTATGGCTACACCTTC,CASSQGTANNYGYTF
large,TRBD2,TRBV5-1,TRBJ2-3,TGCGCCAGCAGCGACGGCCTACTAGCGGGGGGTAGGGATACGCAGTATTTT,CASSDGLLAGGRDTQYF
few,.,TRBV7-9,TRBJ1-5,TGTGCCAGCAGCTCTTCGCGAGCGGTCGACCTAAATCAGCCCCAGCATTTT,CASSSSRAVDLNQPQHF
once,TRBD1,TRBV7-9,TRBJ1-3,TGTGCCAGCAGGGCGACAGGGCCCGGAAACACCATATATTTT,CASRATGPGNTIYF
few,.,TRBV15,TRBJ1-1,TGTGCCACCAGCAGAGGAAACACTGAAGCTTTCTTT,CATSRGNTEAFF
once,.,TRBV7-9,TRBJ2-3,TGTGCCAGCAGCTCTTACTCCGGAGATACGCAGTATTTT,CASSSYSGDTQYF
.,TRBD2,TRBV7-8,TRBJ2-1,TGTGCCAGCAGCTTACAGGCTAGCGGGGGGGCAAATGAGCAGTTCTTC,CASSLQASGGANEQFF
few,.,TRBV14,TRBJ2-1,TGTGCCAGCAGCCAATATTATGGGGAAAATGAGCAGTTCTTC,CASSQYYGENEQFF
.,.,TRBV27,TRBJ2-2,TGTGCCAGCCTGACGGGGGTCGGGGAGCTGTTTTTT,CASLTGVGELFF
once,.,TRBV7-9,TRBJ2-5,TGTGCCAGCAGCTTAGCGCTTGGCTTCGAGACCCAGTACTTC,CASSLALGFETQYF
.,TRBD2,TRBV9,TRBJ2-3,TGTGCCAGCAGCGCACTAGCGGGGGCCCTATCATATGGAGATACGCAGTATTTT,CASSALAGALSYGDTQYF
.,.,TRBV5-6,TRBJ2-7,TGTGCCAGCAGCTTGGCCGGGTTGAGCTCCTACGAGCAGTACTTC,CASSLAGLSSYEQYF
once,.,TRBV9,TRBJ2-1,TGTGCCAGCAGCGTAGAATTCAGGTCGGATGAGCAGTTCTTC,CASSVEFRSDEQFF
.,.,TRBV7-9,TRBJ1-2,TGTGCCAGCAGCTTTCCCCAGGTCCTCTTC,CASSFPQVLF
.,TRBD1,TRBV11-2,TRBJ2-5,TGTGCCAGCAGTTTAGGGGGCGTTTGGGGAGAGACCCAGTACTTC,CASSLGGVWGETQYF
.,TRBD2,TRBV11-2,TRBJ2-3,TGTGCCAGCGGACGTACGGGGGGGTTCGCAGATACGCAGTATTTT,CASGRTGGFADTQYF
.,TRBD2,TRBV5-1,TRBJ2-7,TGCGCCAGCAGCTCCGACGCCGGGACTAGCGAAAAGGTCGGGCAGTACTTC,CASSSDAGTSEKVGQYF
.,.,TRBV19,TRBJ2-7,TGTGCCAGTATGGGAGATTCCTACGAGCAGTACTTC,CASMGDSYEQYF
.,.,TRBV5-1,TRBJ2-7,TGCGCCAGCAGCTTACGGGACGAGCAGTACTTC,CASSLRDEQYF
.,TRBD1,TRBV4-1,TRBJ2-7,TGCGCCAGCAGCCAACTACAGGGGGTCTCCTACGAGCAGTACTTC,CASSQLQGVSYEQYF
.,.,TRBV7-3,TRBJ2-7,TGTGCCAGCAGCGAGAACTACGAGCAGTACTTC,CASSENYEQYF
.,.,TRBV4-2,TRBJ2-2,TGTGCCAGCAGCCCCGTAACGGGGATCACCGGGGAGCTGTTTTTT,CASSPVTGITGELFF
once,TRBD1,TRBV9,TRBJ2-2,TGTGCCAGCAGGGGGGGACAGGGGCCAACAAGGGACACCGGGGAGCTGTTTTTT,CASRGGQGPTRDTGELFF
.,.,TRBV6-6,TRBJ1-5,TGTGCCAGCAGTCCTGACAGGAATAGCAATCAGCCCCAGCATTTT,CASSPDRNSNQPQHF
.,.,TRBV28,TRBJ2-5,TGTGCCAGCAGTGTAGAGGGGGAGGTAGAGACCCAGTACTTC,CASSVEGEVETQYF
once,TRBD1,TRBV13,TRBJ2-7,TGTGCCAGCAGCTCAGACAGGGGCTACGAGCAGTACTTC,CASSSDRGYEQYF
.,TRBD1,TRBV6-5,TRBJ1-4,TGTGCCAGTCGACAGGGCTATAATGAAAAACTGTTTTTT,CASRQGYNEKLFF